These 22 T cell receptor beta chains came from one sample sequenced in a study of blood T cell repertoires in COVID-19. Some clones are missing from TCRdb's copy, which holds only in-frame ones; the method was immunoSEQ multiplex PCR. The sample lists about 190,000 clones, just under 80% seen once, with approximately 2.9% in the top ten. The sample consisted of peripheral blood. The source of these receptors is an elderly woman with active or convalescent COVID-19.

This clone appeared once. The chain uses TRBV15 and TRBJ2-6, with D maybe TRBD1 (5 bases). Trimming shortened V by 9 bases and J by 0 bases, and 9 bases separated the two germline ends. Germline CDR1 LNHNV, CDR2 YYDKDF (reference sequence). This CDR3 is built from 14 residues. Here the CDR3 reads CATSTASGANVLTF. CDR3 DNA: TGTGCCACTTCGACAGCCTCTGGGGCCAACGTCCTGACTTTC.

The chain has TRBV5-1 and TRBJ1-5; perhaps TRBD1 as D (6 bases). V was clipped by 4 bases and J by 3 bases, with 11 bases between them. This CDR3 has 14 amino acids. Per the germline V gene, CDR1 is SGHRS and CDR2 is YFSETQ. The CDR3 spells CASSLGQNNQPQHF. The CDR3 nucleotides read TGCGCCAGCAGCCTAGGACAGAACAATCAGCCCCAGCATTTT.

The chain uses TRBV9 and TRBJ1-3, with D possibly being TRBD1 (6 bases). This CDR3 contains 12 residues. The V gene's germline CDR1 is SGDLS and CDR2 YYNGEE. Trimming pared 1 base from V and 14 bases from J, leaving 13 bases between. The CDR3 region is CASSVQTGLLYF. The CDR3 region has the DNA TGTGCCAGCAGCGTACAAACAGGGCTCTTATATTTT.

This sequence joins TRBV21-1 and TRBJ2-4; the DNA was not used to check the table's D call, TRBD1. TRBV21-1 is tagged as a pseudogene. The CDR3 has 15 amino acids. CDR3 amino acids: CASSKGTLAKNIQYF. In DNA, the CDR3 is TGTGCCAGCAGCAAAGGGACACTAGCCAAAAACATTCAGTACTTC.

The rearrangement uses TRBV27 and TRBJ2-2; 8 nucleotides line up with TRBD2. Per the germline V gene, CDR1 is MNHEY and CDR2 is SMNVEV (reference sequence). The CDR3 extends over 16 amino acids. J lost 3 bases, V lost 6 bases, and 9 bases had no gene match. The CDR3 bases are TGTGCCAGCAGCCGAAGGATTAGCGGGGACACCGGGGAGCTGTTTTTT. This encodes CASSRRISGDTGELFF.

J is TRBJ1-1 and V is TRBV6-5, with TRBD1 matching 9 bases. This CDR3 spans 14 amino acids. The germline gives CDR1 MNHEY, CDR2 SVGAGI. Trimming at V came to 8 bases and at J to 3 bases, leaving 7 bases not matched to a gene. The CDR3 sequence: CASGKQGAYTEAFF. In DNA form, the CDR3 reads TGTGCCAGCGGCAAACAGGGGGCCTACACTGAAGCTTTCTTT.

V usage is TRBV18 and J usage is TRBJ2-1; 9 positions match TRBD1. Germline CDR1 KGHSH, CDR2 LQKENI. V was pared by 5 bases and J by 2 bases, with 4 bases of the junction left unmatched. The CDR3 consists of 15 residues. The CDR3 spells CASSIWDRAYNEQFF. DNA of the CDR3: TGTGCCAGCTCAATCTGGGACAGGGCCTACAATGAGCAGTTCTTC. Using reference TRBV18 and TRBJ2-1 for the parts outside the CDR3, the full variable domain is NAGVMQNPRHLVRRRGQEARLRCSPMKGHSHVYWYRQLPEEGLKFMVYLQKENIIDESGMPKERFSAEFPKEGPSILRIQQVVRGDSAAYFCASSIWDRAYNEQFFGPGTRLTVL.

This clone was seen ten or more times. This rearrangement joins TRBV19 to TRBJ1-2, with D maybe TRBD1 (5 bases). The CDR3 runs to 15 residues. V was shortened by 0 bases and J by 4 bases, with 12 bases between the two germline ends. The V gene's germline CDR1 is LNHDA and CDR2 SQIVND (reference sequence). DNA of the CDR3: TGTGCCAGTAGTATAGATTCGACAGTTTTCTATGGCTACACCTTC. This codes for CASSIDSTVFYGYTF. Full variable domain (rest looked up from reference TRBV19 and TRBJ1-2): DGGITQSPKYLFRKEGQNVTLSCEQNLNHDAMYWYRQDPGQGLRLIYYSQIVNDFQKGDIAEGYSVSREKKESFPLTVTSAQKNPTAFYLCASSIDSTVFYGYTFGSGTRLTVV.

In its sample, this clone was seen a few times. The gene calls are TRBV5-1 and TRBJ1-1, with 7 bases fitting TRBD1. The trim removed 0 bases at V and 4 bases at J, leaving 6 bases unmatched. This CDR3 spans 15 amino acids. Per the germline V gene, CDR1 is SGHRS and CDR2 is YFSETQ. The DNA for the CDR3 is TGCGCCAGCAGCTTGGCCACACAGGGGTCCACTGAAGCTTTCTTT. Translated, it gives CASSLATQGSTEAFF.

The J gene is TRBJ1-3, the V gene TRBV18; 9 positions match TRBD1. Unmatched junction bases numbered 4, after V lost 3 bases and J lost 1 base. This CDR3 comprises 16 residues. Germline V gene sequence: CDR1 KGHSH, CDR2 LQKENI. CDR3 protein: CASSPQTGGSGNTIYF. The CDR3 coding sequence is TGTGCCAGCTCACCGCAGACAGGGGGGTCTGGAAACACCATATATTTT.

The chain recombines TRBV24-1 with TRBJ2-7; the match to TRBD1 covers 7 bases. The CDR3 spans 14 residues. The trim removed 4 bases at V and 6 bases at J, leaving 8 bases unmatched. The germline CDR1 and CDR2 sequences are KGHDR and SFDVKD. CDR3 nucleotides: TGTGCCACCAGTGACCCAGACAGGGCCGGCGAGCAGTACTTC. This codes for CATSDPDRAGEQYF.

The J gene is TRBJ1-2, the V gene TRBV5-1; weak D call: TRBD1 (6 bases). This CDR3 contains 14 residues. The germline V gene has CDR1 SGHRS and CDR2 YFSETQ. V was pared by 0 bases and J by 4 bases, with 10 bases between. Written as DNA, the CDR3 is TGCGCCAGCAGCTTGGGGGGGCTTGGCTATGGCTACACCTTC. Translation: CASSLGGLGYGYTF.

V and J are TRBV7-9 and TRBJ2-7, with TRBD1 identical over 10 bases. CDR1 is SEHNR and CDR2 is FQNEAQ in the germline V gene (reference sequence). The CDR3 runs 14 residues. V lost 4 bases, J lost 6 bases, and 6 bases stayed unmatched. The CDR3 coding sequence is TGTGCCAGCAGCTCTGGGACAGGGGATCTCGAGCAGTACTTC. Translated: CASSSGTGDLEQYF.

The V gene is TRBV25-1, the J gene TRBJ2-5, with 7 bases aligning to TRBD2. V shed 6 bases, J shed 4 bases, and the junction held 5 bases outside the gene matches. The CDR3 is 13 residues long. CDR1 MGHDK and CDR2 SYGVNS come from the germline V gene. Here the CDR3 DNA reads TGTGCCAGCAGCCCTGGGGGGGGAGAGACCCAGTACTTC. This codes for CASSPGGGETQYF. The entire variable domain, with the rest obtained from reference TRBV25-1 and TRBJ2-5, is as follows: EADIYQTPRYLVIGTGKKITLECSQTMGHDKMYWYQQDPGMELHLIHYSYGVNSTEKGDLSSESTVSRIRTEHFPLTLESARPSHTSQYLCASSPGGGETQYFGPGTRLLVL.

The V call is TRBV25-1, the J call TRBJ2-1; TRBD2 matches at 13 bases. Trimming removed 8 bases from V and 1 base from J; junction bases left unmatched: 11. Germline V gene sequence: CDR1 MGHDK, CDR2 SYGVNS. The CDR3 runs to 18 residues. In DNA form, the CDR3 reads TGTGCCAGCGGAGCACTAGCGGGGGGGCGATCTTCCTACAATGAGCAGTTCTTC. Its protein is CASGALAGGRSSYNEQFF.

The rearrangement joins TRBV3-1 (or the pseudogene TRBV3-2) to TRBJ1-2; perhaps TRBD1 as D (5 bases). The V end was cut by 0 bases, the J end by 4 bases, with 12 bases between. The germline V gene has CDR1 LGHDT and CDR2 YNNKEL (reference sequence). The CDR3 contains 15 residues. CDR3 protein: CASSQDSATGYGYTF. The CDR3 region has the DNA TGTGCCAGCAGCCAAGATTCAGCAACAGGCTATGGCTACACCTTC.

V and J are TRBV5-6 and TRBJ1-5; D gene uncertain. The CDR3 is made up of 13 amino acids. V gave up 0 bases and J gave up 7 bases, with 8 bases separating them. The germline gives CDR1 SGHDT, CDR2 YYEEEE. The CDR3 DNA reads TGTGCCAGCAGCTTGGTACCGGGGCAGCCCCAGCATTTT. Translating gives CASSLVPGQPQHF. Supplemented by reference TRBV5-6 and TRBJ1-5, the full variable domain reads DAGVTQSPTHLIKTRGQQVTLRCSPKSGHDTVSWYQQALGQGPQFIFQYYEEEERQRGNFPDRFSGHQFPNYSSELNVNALLLGDSALYLCASSLVPGQPQHFGDGTRLSIL.

V and J are TRBV9 and TRBJ1-2; maybe TRBD1 (5 bases). The germline V and J ends were trimmed by 0 bases and 4 bases, with 13 bases remaining between them. Germline CDR1 is SGDLS and CDR2 is YYNGEE. CDR3 length equals 15 residues. The CDR3 region has the DNA TGTGCCAGCAGCGTAGCATCAGGGCTCTCCTATGGCTACACCTTC. It is translated as CASSVASGLSYGYTF.

The chain carries TRBV9 and TRBJ1-3; D is undetermined. V lost 0 bases and J lost 4, with 11 bases in between. Germline CDR1 is SGDLS and CDR2 is YYNGEE. CDR3 size: 15 residues. This chain's CDR3 is CASSVDPAAGNTIYF. In nucleotides, the CDR3 is TGTGCCAGCAGCGTAGATCCGGCGGCCGGAAACACCATATATTTT. The whole variable domain, remainder taken from reference TRBV9 and TRBJ1-3, is DSGVTQTPKHLITATGQRVTLRCSPRSGDLSVYWYQQSLDQGLQFLIQYYNGEERAKGNILERFSAQQFPDLHSELNLSSLELGDSALYFCASSVDPAAGNTIYFGEGSWLTVV.

This clone was observed a single time. This chain joins TRBV18 and TRBJ2-2; no firm D call. With 6 bases removed from V and 3 bases from J, the gap between germline ends came to 11 bases. CDR3 size: 14 residues. CDR1 and CDR2 (germline): KGHSH, LQKENI. In DNA, the CDR3 is TGTGCCAGCTCTCCGAGACAAGACACCGGGGAGCTGTTTTTT. Translating it yields CASSPRQDTGELFF.

This chain connects TRBV10-3 to TRBJ2-3; no definite D call. Looked up from germline, CDR1 is ENHRY and CDR2 is SYGVKD. The CDR3 loop spans 13 amino acids. V was clipped by 6 bases and J by 8 bases, with 15 bases between them. The CDR3 loop reads CAIRDDGVGTQYF. CDR3 coding DNA: TGTGCCATCAGGGATGACGGAGTTGGTACGCAGTATTTT.

This rearrangement joins TRBV9 to TRBJ2-2, with a weak D call TRBD2 (5 bases). The CDR3 runs to 15 residues. In germline, CDR1 is SGDLS, CDR2 YYNGEE. Trimming removed 4 bases from V and 5 bases from J, with 15 bases in between. The CDR3 DNA sequence: TGTGCCAGCAGCCCCCATGGTCGGGGTACCGGGGAGCTGTTTTTT. It yields the protein CASSPHGRGTGELFF.